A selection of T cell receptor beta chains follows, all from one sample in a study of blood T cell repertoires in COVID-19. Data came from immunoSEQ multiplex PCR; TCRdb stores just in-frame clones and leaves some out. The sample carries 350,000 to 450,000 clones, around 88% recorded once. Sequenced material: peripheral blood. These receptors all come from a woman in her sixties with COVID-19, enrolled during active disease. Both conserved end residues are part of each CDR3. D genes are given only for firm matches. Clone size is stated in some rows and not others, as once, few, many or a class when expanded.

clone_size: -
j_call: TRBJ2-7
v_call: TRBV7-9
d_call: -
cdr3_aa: CASSLGTNRASYEQYF
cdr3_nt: TGTGCCAGCAGCTTAGGAACGAACAGGGCCTCCTACGAGCAGTACTTC

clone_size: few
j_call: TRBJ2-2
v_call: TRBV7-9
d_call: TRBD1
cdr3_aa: CASSFGTDTGELFF
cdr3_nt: TGTGCCAGCAGCTTCGGGACAGACACCGGGGAGCTGTTTTTT

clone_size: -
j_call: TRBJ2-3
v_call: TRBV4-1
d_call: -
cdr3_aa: CASSQDDFIVPDTQYF
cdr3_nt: TGCGCCAGCAGCCAAGATGACTTCATAGTCCCAGATACGCAGTATTTT

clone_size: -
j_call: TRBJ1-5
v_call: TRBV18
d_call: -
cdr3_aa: CASSPQGRDNQPQHF
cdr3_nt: TGTGCCAGCTCACCACAGGGGCGGGACAATCAGCCCCAGCATTTT

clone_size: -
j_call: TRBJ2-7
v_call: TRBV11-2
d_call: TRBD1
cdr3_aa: CASSLIGTVTYEQYF
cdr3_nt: TGTGCCAGCAGCTTGATCGGGACAGTAACCTACGAGCAGTACTTC

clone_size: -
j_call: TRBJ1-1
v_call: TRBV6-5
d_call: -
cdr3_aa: CASSYSKQLNTEAFF
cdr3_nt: TGTGCCAGCAGTTACTCGAAACAGTTGAACACTGAAGCTTTCTTT

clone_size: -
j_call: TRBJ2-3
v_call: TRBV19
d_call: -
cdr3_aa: CASALSGDQPQYF
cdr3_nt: TGTGCCAGCGCCCTCTCCGGAGATCAGCCGCAGTATTTT

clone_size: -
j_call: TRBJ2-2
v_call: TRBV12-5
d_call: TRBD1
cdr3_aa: CASGTGQGITGELFF
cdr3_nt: TGTGCTAGTGGCACGGGACAGGGTATCACCGGGGAGCTGTTTTTT

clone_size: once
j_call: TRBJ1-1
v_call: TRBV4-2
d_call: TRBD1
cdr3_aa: CASSQEQGLVRTEAFF
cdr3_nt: TGTGCCAGCAGCCAAGAACAGGGGTTGGTCCGCACTGAAGCTTTCTTT

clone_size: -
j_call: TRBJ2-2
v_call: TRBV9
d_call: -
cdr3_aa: CASSVAPRGAPGELFF
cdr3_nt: TGTGCCAGCAGCGTAGCGCCCCGGGGGGCCCCCGGGGAGCTGTTTTTT

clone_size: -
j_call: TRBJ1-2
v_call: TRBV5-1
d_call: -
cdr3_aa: CASSLDSRGYTF
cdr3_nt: TGCGCCAGCAGCTTGGATAGTCGTGGCTACACCTTC

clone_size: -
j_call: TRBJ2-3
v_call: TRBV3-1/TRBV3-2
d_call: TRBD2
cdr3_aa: CASTGLEGHTQYF
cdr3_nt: TGTGCCAGCACGGGACTAGAGGGGCATACGCAGTATTTT

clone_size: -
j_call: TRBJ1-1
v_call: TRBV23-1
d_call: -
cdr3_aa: CASSPTGGTEAFF
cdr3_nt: TGCGCCAGCAGCCCTACAGGTGGCACTGAAGCTTTCTTT

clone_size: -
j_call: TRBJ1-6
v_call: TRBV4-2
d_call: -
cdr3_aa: CASSQDGGGRSPLHF
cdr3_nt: TGTGCCAGCAGCCAAGATGGGGGCGGTCGTTCACCCCTCCACTTT

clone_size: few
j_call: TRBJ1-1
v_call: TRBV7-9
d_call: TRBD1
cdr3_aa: CASSPPGQQNTEAFF
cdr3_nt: TGTGCCAGCAGCCCACCGGGACAGCAGAACACTGAAGCTTTCTTT

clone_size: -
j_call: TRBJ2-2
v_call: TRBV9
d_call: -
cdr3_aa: CASSVFSNTGELFF
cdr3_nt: TGTGCCAGCAGCGTGTTCAGTAACACCGGGGAGCTGTTTTTT

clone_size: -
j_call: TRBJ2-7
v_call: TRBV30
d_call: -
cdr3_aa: CAWSNPGGEQYF
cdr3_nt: TGTGCCTGGAGTAATCCGGGTGGCGAGCAGTACTTC

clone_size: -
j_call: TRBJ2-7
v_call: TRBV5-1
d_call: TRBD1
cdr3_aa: CASSAGTGAYEQYF
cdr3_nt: TGCGCCAGCAGCGCCGGGACAGGGGCCTACGAGCAGTACTTC

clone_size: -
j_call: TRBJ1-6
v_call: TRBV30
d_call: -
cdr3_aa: CAWSVRDNNSPLHF
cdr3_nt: TGTGCCTGGAGTGTACGAGACAACAATTCACCCCTCCACTTT

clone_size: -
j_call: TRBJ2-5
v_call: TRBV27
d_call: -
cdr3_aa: CASSLSVGSRGTQYF
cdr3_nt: TGTGCCAGCAGTTTATCGGTGGGGAGCAGGGGGACCCAGTACTTC

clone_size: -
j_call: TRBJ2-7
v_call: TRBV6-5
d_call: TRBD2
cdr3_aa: CASRMTSGRYYEQYF
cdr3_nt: TGTGCCAGCAGAATGACTAGCGGGAGATACTACGAGCAGTACTTC

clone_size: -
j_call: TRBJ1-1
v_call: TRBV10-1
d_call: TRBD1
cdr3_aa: CASSDLLEGATSWNTEAFF
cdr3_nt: TGCGCCAGCAGTGATTTGTTGGAGGGGGCGACGAGTTGGAACACTGAAGCTTTCTTT

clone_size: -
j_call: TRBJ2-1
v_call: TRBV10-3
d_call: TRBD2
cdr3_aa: CAISEDPLLMSGGAVYEQFF
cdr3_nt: TGTGCCATCAGTGAGGATCCCCTACTCATGAGCGGGGGGGCCGTTTATGAGCAGTTCTTC

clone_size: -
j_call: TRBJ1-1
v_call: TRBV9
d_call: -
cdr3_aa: CASTPGGATNTEAFF
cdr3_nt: TGTGCCAGCACTCCCGGCGGGGCGACGAACACTGAAGCTTTCTTT

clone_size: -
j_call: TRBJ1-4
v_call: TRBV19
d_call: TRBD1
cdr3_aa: CASGVSGTGREKLFF
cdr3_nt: TGTGCCAGTGGAGTGTCCGGGACAGGGCGTGAAAAACTGTTTTTT

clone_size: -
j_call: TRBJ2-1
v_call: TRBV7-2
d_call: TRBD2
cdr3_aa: CASSPSGGASYEQFF
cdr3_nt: TGTGCCAGCAGCCCGAGCGGGGGGGCCAGTTACGAGCAGTTCTTC

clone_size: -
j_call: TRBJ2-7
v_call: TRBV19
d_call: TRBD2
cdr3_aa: CASTPQGLDEQYF
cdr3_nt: TGTGCCAGTACCCCTCAGGGACTAGACGAGCAGTACTTC

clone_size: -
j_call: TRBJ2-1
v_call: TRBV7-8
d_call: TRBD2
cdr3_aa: CASSLGGGGWDEQFF
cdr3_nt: TGTGCCAGCAGCTTAGGTGGCGGGGGTTGGGATGAGCAGTTCTTC

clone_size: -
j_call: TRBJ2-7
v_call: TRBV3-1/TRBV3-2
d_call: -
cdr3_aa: CASSHGQNLYEQYF
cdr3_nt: TGTGCCAGCAGCCACGGACAGAACCTCTACGAGCAGTACTTC

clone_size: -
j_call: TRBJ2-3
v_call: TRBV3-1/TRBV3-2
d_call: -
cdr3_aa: CASSQPLGLPQYF
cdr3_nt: TGTGCCAGCAGCCAGCCACTAGGCTTGCCGCAGTATTTT

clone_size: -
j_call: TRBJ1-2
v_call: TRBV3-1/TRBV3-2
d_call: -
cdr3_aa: CASSRAGAMGYGYTF
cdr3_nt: TGTGCCAGCAGCCGGGCGGGGGCTATGGGCTATGGCTACACCTTC

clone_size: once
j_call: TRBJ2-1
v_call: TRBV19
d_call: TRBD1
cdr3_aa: CASSMDRVNEQFF
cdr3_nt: TGTGCCAGTAGTATGGACAGGGTCAATGAGCAGTTCTTC

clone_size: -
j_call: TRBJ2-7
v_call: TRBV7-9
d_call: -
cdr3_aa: CASSTDNSYEQYF
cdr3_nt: TGTGCCAGCAGCACGGACAACTCCTACGAGCAGTACTTC

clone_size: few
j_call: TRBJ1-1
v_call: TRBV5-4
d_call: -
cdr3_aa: CASSQNTEAFF
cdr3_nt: TGTGCCAGCAGCCAGAACACTGAAGCTTTCTTT

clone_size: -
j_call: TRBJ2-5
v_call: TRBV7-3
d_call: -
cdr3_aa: CASSLGSGAETQYF
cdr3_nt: TGTGCCAGCAGCTTAGGGTCTGGGGCGGAGACCCAGTACTTC

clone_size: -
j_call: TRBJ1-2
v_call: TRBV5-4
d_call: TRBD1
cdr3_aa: CASSSPPGQLLANYGYTF
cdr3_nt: TGTGCCAGCAGCTCCCCGCCGGGACAGCTACTTGCTAACTATGGCTACACCTTC

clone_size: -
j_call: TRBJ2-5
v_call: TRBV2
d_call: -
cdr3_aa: CASAEHNQETQYF
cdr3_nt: TGTGCCAGCGCGGAACATAACCAGGAGACCCAGTACTTC

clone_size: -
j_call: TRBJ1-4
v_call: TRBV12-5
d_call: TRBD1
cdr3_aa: CASGLVLTGQFNEKLFF
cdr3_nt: TGTGCTAGTGGTTTGGTACTAACGGGACAGTTCAATGAAAAACTGTTTTTT

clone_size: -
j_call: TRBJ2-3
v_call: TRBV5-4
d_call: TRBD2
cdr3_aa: CASSDSKTSGGIDTQYF
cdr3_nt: TGTGCCAGCAGCGACAGCAAAACTAGCGGGGGTATAGATACGCAGTATTTT

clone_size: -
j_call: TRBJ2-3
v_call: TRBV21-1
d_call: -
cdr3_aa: CASSKVRGGTDTQYF
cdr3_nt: TGTGCCAGCAGCAAAGTTCGGGGGGGCACAGATACGCAGTATTTT

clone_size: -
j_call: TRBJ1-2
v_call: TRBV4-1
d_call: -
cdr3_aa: CASSQDPGREPLYGYTF
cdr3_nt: TGCGCCAGCAGCCAGGATCCAGGGCGCGAACCTCTCTATGGCTACACCTTC

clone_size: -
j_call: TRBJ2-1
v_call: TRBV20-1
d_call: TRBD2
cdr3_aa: CSASRSSGGANEQFF
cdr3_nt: TGCAGTGCTAGTCGGTCTAGCGGGGGGGCCAATGAGCAGTTCTTC

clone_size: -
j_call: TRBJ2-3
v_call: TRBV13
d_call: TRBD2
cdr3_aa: CASSMGLAGTASTDTQYF
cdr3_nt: TGTGCCAGCAGCATGGGACTAGCGGGGACCGCTAGCACAGATACGCAGTATTTT

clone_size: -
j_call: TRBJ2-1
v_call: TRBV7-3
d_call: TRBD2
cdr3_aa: CASSASGIYNEQFF
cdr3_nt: TGTGCCAGCAGCGCTAGCGGGATTTACAATGAGCAGTTCTTC

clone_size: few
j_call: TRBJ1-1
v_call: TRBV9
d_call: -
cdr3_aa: CASSAGNTEAFF
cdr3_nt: TGTGCCAGCAGCGCAGGGAACACTGAAGCTTTCTTT

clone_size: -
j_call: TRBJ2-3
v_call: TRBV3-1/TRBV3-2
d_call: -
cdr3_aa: CASSHQDSSADTQYF
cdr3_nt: TGTGCCAGCAGCCATCAGGACAGCAGCGCAGATACGCAGTATTTT

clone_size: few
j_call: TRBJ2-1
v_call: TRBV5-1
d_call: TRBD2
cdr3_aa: CASGGGDSHNEQFF
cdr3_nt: TGCGCCAGCGGCGGGGGGGATTCCCACAATGAGCAGTTCTTC

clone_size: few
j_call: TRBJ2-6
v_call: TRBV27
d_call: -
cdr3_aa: CASRPGGSGANVLTF
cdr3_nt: TGTGCCAGCCGCCCTGGCGGCTCTGGGGCCAACGTCCTGACTTTC

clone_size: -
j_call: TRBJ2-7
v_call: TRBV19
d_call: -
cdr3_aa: CASSIPGQQYF
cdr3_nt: TGTGCCAGTAGTATCCCCGGTCAGCAGTACTTC

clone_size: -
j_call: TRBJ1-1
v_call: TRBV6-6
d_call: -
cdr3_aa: CASSYNRNTEAFF
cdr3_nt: TGTGCCAGCAGTTACAATAGGAACACTGAAGCTTTCTTT

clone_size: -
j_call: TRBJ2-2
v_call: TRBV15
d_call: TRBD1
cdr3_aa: CATSRDGTGEAGELFF
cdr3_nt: TGTGCCACCAGCAGAGATGGGACAGGGGAGGCAGGGGAGCTGTTTTTT

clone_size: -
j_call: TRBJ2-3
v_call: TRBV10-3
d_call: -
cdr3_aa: CAISENPSVGSTDTQYF
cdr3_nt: TGTGCCATCAGTGAAAACCCTAGCGTAGGTAGCACAGATACGCAGTATTTT

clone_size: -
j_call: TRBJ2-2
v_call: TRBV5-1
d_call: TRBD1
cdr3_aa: CASGPQGPYTGELFF
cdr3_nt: TGCGCCAGCGGTCCACAGGGGCCCTACACCGGGGAGCTGTTTTTT

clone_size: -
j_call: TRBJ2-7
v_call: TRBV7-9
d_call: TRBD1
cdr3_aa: CASSSYGTVKGFEQYF
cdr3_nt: TGTGCCAGCAGCTCATACGGGACAGTTAAGGGGTTCGAGCAGTACTTC

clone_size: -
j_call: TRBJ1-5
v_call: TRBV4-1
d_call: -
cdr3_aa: CASSQGRGDNQPQHF
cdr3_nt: TGCGCCAGCAGCCAAGGACGGGGGGACAATCAGCCCCAGCATTTT

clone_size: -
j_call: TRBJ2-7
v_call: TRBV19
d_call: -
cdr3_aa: CASSIISGSHEQYF
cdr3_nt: TGTGCCAGTAGTATAATTTCTGGGAGCCACGAGCAGTACTTC

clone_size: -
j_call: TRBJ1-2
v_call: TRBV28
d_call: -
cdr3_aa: CASSLIGGYTF
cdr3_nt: TGTGCCAGCAGTTTAATTGGCGGCTACACCTTC